The 17 T cell receptor beta chains reported below all come from one sample, sequenced in a study of T cells after yellow fever vaccination. TCRdb re-called the 5' RACE reads with MiXCR, one entry per CDR3 protein. The data contain 200,000 to 300,000 distinct CDR3 sequences, 13% of them singletons. Here the sequenced sample was CD4+ T cells sorted from PBMCs, taken 45 days after the yellow fever booster vaccination. These receptors were obtained from a man aged 30 to 39 who received the YFV17D yellow fever vaccine.

This clonotype was observed a handful of times. This chain links TRBV4-2 with TRBJ2-3, with D possibly TRBD2 on 5 matching bases. V was cut by 3 bases and J by 4 bases, with 11 bases left in between. The CDR3 covers 14 residues. The germline V gene encodes CDR1 LGHNA and CDR2 YNFKEQ. The DNA of the CDR3 is TGTGCCAGCAGCCATGGGGAGCTTGCAGATACGCAGTATTTT. Its protein product is CASSHGELADTQYF.

This clonotype was seen many times. This rearrangement joins TRBV5-1 to TRBJ2-7; possibly TRBD2 for D (5 bases). V was shortened by 0 bases and J by 0 bases, with 7 bases between the two germline ends. CDR3 length: 14 amino acids. Germline V gives CDR1 SGHRS, CDR2 YFSETQ. This CDR3 is CASSLGRDSYEQYF. The CDR3 DNA is TGCGCCAGCAGCTTGGGTCGGGACTCCTACGAGCAGTACTTC. The full variable domain, completed using reference TRBV5-1 and TRBJ2-7, is KAGVTQTPRYLIKTRGQQVTLSCSPISGHRSVSWYQQTPGQGLQFLFEYFSETQRNKGNFPGRFSGRQFSNSRSEMNVSTLELGDSALYLCASSLGRDSYEQYFGPGTRLTVT.

This clonotype was picked up many times. The rearrangement joins TRBV12-3 or TRBV12-4 to TRBJ2-7; TRBD1 is a possible D gene (6 bases). The V gene lost 9 bases and the J gene lost 6 bases, with 15 bases spanning the gap. The CDR3 is made up of 12 amino acids. In DNA, the CDR3 is TGTGCCAGTGGAGACGACAGGCGCGAGCAGTACTTC. Residues: CASGDDRREQYF.

The chain employs TRBV7-2 and TRBJ2-5; 7 positions agree with TRBD1. CDR1 and CDR2 from the germline V gene are SGHTA and FQGNSA. After removal of 5 bases from V and 2 bases from J, the junction contained 8 bases not matched to a gene. The CDR3 is 15 residues long. This CDR3 reads CASSPATGWQETQYF. For the CDR3, the DNA is TGTGCCAGCAGCCCAGCGACAGGGTGGCAAGAGACCCAGTACTTC.

The chain carries TRBV5-5 and TRBJ2-7, with 8 bases lining up with TRBD1. CDR3 length: 15 residues. J lost 3 bases, V lost 4 bases, and 9 bases had no gene match. Germline V gene sequence: CDR1 SGHKS, CDR2 YYEKEE (reference sequence). CDR3 nucleotides: TGTGCCAGCAGCCCAGGGGGCACCGCAATCTACGAGCAGTACTTC. Translated: CASSPGGTAIYEQYF.

This chain connects TRBV5-1 to TRBJ2-2; D may be TRBD1 (5 bases). Trimming removed 1 base from V and 0 bases from J, with 10 bases in between. Germline CDR1 is SGHRS and CDR2 is YFSETQ. The length of the CDR3 is 16 residues. CDR3 sequence (DNA): TGCGCCAGCAGCTTGACCGGACATTCGAACACCGGGGAGCTGTTTTTT. Translated, it gives CASSLTGHSNTGELFF. Full variable domain (remainder filled in from reference TRBV5-1 and TRBJ2-2): KAGVTQTPRYLIKTRGQQVTLSCSPISGHRSVSWYQQTPGQGLQFLFEYFSETQRNKGNFPGRFSGRQFSNSRSEMNVSTLELGDSALYLCASSLTGHSNTGELFFGEGSRLTVL.

V usage is TRBV15 and J usage is TRBJ2-5, with D perhaps matching TRBD1 or TRBD2 (6 bases each). Trimming pared 0 bases from V and 4 bases from J, leaving 12 bases between. The CDR3 spans 15 residues. Germline lookup yields CDR1 LNHNV and CDR2 YYDKDF (reference sequence). The CDR3 reads CATSRDGGGSETQYF. DNA for the CDR3: TGTGCCACCAGCAGAGATGGAGGGGGTTCAGAGACCCAGTACTTC. Using reference TRBV15 and TRBJ2-5 for the parts outside the CDR3, the full variable domain is DAMVIQNPRYQVTQFGKPVTLSCSQTLNHNVMYWYQQKSSQAPKLLFHYYDKDFNNEADTPDNFQSRRPNTSFCFLDIRSPGLGDTAMYLCATSRDGGGSETQYFGPGTRLLVL.

The chain combines TRBV5-1 with TRBJ2-2, with D possibly matching TRBD1 (6 bases). Germline CDR1 and CDR2: SGHRS and YFSETQ. Trimming left V 5 bases short and J 3 bases short, with 11 bases between. The CDR3 sequence is 14 residues long. For the CDR3, the DNA is TGCGCCAGCAGTTGGGACATAGACACCGGGGAGCTGTTTTTT. This sequence encodes CASSWDIDTGELFF. The complete variable domain, with remaining parts taken from reference TRBV5-1 and TRBJ2-2, reads KAGVTQTPRYLIKTRGQQVTLSCSPISGHRSVSWYQQTPGQGLQFLFEYFSETQRNKGNFPGRFSGRQFSNSRSEMNVSTLELGDSALYLCASSWDIDTGELFFGEGSRLTVL.

This clonotype came up a few times. The chain joins TRBV28 to TRBJ2-5; either TRBD1 or TRBD2 may fit D (5 bases each). CDR3 length: 15 residues. Trimming stripped 4 bases from V and 7 bases from J, with 19 bases between. Germline V CDR1 and CDR2: MDHEN, SYDVKM. The CDR3 here is CASSWGKRRWGTQYF. In nucleotides, the CDR3 is TGTGCCAGCAGTTGGGGGAAGCGACGGTGGGGGACCCAGTACTTC.

This clonotype was seen only a few times. This rearrangement joins TRBV20-1 to TRBJ2-7; no reliable D call. CDR1 is DFQATT and CDR2 is SNEGSKA in the germline V gene (reference sequence). This CDR3 comprises 13 residues. V lost 3 bases and J lost 6, with 15 bases in between. The CDR3 loop reads CSASPTSRGEQYF. DNA for the CDR3: TGCAGTGCTAGCCCTACGAGCCGAGGCGAGCAGTACTTC.

There are many counts of this clonotype. This chain uses TRBV20-1 with TRBJ2-1; a weak D match, TRBD2 (5 bases). Trimming stripped 5 bases from V and 3 bases from J, with 11 bases between. This CDR3 region has 13 residues. Germline assignment: CDR1 DFQATT and CDR2 SNEGSKA (reference sequence). In DNA, the CDR3 is TGCAGTGCTTCACGGGGTCTCTACAATGAGCAGTTCTTC. Its translation is CSASRGLYNEQFF.

This rearrangement joins TRBV9 to TRBJ2-3, with D tentatively TRBD1 (6 bases). Germline V gene sequence: CDR1 SGDLS, CDR2 YYNGEE. V was clipped by 2 bases and J by 2 bases, with 9 bases between them. The CDR3 runs to 14 residues. The CDR3: CASSVGAVTDTQYF. Written as DNA, the CDR3 is TGTGCCAGCAGCGTGGGGGCGGTCACAGATACGCAGTATTTT.

This clonotype has a handful of counts. The chain recombines TRBV6-1 with TRBJ1-2; 10 bases are a match to TRBD1. Germline trimming cut 2 bases from V and 5 bases from J; bases unmatched to any gene: 11. Germline CDR1 is MNHNS and CDR2 is SASEGT. This CDR3 has 17 residues. The CDR3 is CASSETGVPGQGYGYTF. In DNA, the CDR3 is TGTGCCAGCAGTGAAACGGGTGTTCCGGGACAGGGGTATGGCTACACCTTC.

This clonotype was picked up a small number of times. The chain uses TRBV6-5 and TRBJ1-3, with 7 bases fitting TRBD1. This CDR3 has 14 residues. V trimming: 6 bases; J trimming: 2 bases; junction bases outside the gene matches: 4. CDR1 and CDR2 from the germline V gene are MNHEY and SVGAGI. CDR3 amino acids: CASRRTGAGNTIYF. The DNA for the CDR3 is TGTGCCAGCAGACGAACAGGGGCTGGAAACACCATATATTTT.

J is TRBJ1-2 and V is TRBV29-1; 9 nucleotides match TRBD1. The CDR3 length is 13 residues. CDR1 and CDR2 from the germline V gene are SQVTM and ANQGSEA. The V segment lost 6 bases and the J segment 5 bases; nucleotides outside the gene matches: 7. The CDR3 nucleotides are TGCAGCGTGAACACCGGGACAGGGTATGGCTACACCTTC. Residues: CSVNTGTGYGYTF. Drawing the rest from reference TRBV29-1 and TRBJ1-2, the complete variable domain is SAVISQKPSRDICQRGTSLTIQCQVDSQVTMMFWYRQQPGQSLTLIATANQGSEATYESGFVIDKFPISRPNLTFSTLTVSNMSPEDSSIYLCSVNTGTGYGYTFGSGTRLTVV.

This clonotype was counted between two and nine times. The chain carries TRBV18 and TRBJ2-7; D not certain. The CDR3 extends over 14 amino acids. V gave up 0 bases and J gave up 1 base, with 7 bases separating them. Per the germline V gene, CDR1 is KGHSH and CDR2 is LQKENI. The CDR3 sequence: CASSPPYSSYEQYF. The CDR3 DNA reads TGTGCCAGCTCACCACCGTATAGTTCCTACGAGCAGTACTTC.

This clonotype appeared a few times. The chain is built from TRBV9 and TRBJ2-1; D call uncertain. The length of the CDR3 is 16 residues. Germline CDR1 is SGDLS and CDR2 is YYNGEE. Trimming took 4 bases from V and 8 from J, leaving 22 bases between them. The CDR3 reads CASSPSGLASLHEQFF. In DNA, the CDR3 is TGTGCCAGCAGCCCATCTGGATTAGCTTCCCTCCATGAGCAGTTCTTC.